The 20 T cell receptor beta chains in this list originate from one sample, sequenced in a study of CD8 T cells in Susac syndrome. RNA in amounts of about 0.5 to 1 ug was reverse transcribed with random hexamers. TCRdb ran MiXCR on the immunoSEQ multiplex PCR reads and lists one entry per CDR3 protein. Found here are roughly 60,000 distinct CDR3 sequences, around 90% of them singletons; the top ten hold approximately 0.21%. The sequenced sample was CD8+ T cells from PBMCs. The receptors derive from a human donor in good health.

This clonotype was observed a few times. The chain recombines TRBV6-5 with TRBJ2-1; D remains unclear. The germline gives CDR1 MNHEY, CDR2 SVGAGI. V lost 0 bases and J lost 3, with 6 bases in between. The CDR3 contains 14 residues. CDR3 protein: CASSYSDGYNEQFF. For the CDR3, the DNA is TGTGCCAGCAGTTACTCCGACGGCTACAATGAGCAGTTCTTC.

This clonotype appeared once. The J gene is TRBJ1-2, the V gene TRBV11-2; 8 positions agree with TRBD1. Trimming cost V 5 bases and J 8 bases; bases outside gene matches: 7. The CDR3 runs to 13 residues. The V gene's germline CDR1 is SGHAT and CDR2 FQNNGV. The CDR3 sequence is CASSPQTGAGYTF. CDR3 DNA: TGTGCCAGCAGCCCGCAGACAGGGGCGGGCTACACCTTC.

Here the CDR3 DNA reads TGTGCCAGCAGTGATTATACTACCCGCTATGGCTACACCTTC. Encoded protein: CASSDYTTRYGYTF. The chain employs TRBV2 and TRBJ1-2, with D uncertain. The CDR3 is 14 amino acids. V was cut by 3 bases and J by 4 bases, with 12 bases left in between. The V gene's germline CDR1 is SNHLY and CDR2 FYNNEI.

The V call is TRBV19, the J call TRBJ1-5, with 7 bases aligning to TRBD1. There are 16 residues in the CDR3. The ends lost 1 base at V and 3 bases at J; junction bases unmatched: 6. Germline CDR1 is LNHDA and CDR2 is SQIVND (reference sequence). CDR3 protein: CASSIVRDSFNQPQHF. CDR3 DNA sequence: TGTGCCAGTAGTATAGTCCGGGACAGTTTCAATCAGCCCCAGCATTTT.

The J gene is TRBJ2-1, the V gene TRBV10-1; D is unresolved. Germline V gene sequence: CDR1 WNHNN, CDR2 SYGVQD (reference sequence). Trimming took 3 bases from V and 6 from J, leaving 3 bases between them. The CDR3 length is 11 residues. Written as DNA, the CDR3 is TGCGCCAGCAGTGATTCCAATGAGCAGTTCTTC. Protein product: CASSDSNEQFF.

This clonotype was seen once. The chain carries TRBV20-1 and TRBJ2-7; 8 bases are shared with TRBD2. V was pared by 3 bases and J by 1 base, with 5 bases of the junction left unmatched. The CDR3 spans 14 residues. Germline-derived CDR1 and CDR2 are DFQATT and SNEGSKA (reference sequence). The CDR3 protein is CSASGTSMSYEQYF. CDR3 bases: TGCAGTGCTAGTGGGACTAGTATGTCCTACGAGCAGTACTTC.

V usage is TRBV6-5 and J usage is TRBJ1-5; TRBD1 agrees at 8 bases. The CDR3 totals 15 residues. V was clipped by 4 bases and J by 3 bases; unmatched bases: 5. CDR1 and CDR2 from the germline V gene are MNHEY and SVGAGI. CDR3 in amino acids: CASSLSGGYNQPQHF. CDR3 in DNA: TGTGCCAGCAGTTTATCAGGGGGCTACAATCAGCCCCAGCATTTT.

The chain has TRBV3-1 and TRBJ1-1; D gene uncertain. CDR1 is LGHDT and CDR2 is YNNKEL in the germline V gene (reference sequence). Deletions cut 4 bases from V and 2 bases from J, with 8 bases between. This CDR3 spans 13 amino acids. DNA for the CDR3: TGTGCCAGCAGCCCAACCATCAACACTGAAGCTTTCTTT. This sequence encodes CASSPTINTEAFF.

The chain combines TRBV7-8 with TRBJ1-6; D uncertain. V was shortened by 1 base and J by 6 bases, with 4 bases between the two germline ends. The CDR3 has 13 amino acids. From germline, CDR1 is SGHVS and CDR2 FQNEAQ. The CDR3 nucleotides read TGTGCCAGCAGCTTAGATGCTAATTCACCCCTCCACTTT. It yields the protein CASSLDANSPLHF.

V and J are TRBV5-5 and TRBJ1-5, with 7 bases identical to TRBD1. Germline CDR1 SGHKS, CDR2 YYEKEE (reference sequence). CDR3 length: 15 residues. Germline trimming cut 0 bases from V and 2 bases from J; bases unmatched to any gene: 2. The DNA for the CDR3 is TGTGCCAGCAGCTTGGAGGGGACAGGCAATCAGCCCCAGCATTTT. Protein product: CASSLEGTGNQPQHF. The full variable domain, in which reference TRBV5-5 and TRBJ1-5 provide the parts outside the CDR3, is DAGVTQSPTHLIKTRGQQVTLRCSPISGHKSVSWYQQVLGQGPQFIFQYYEKEERGRGNFPDRFSARQFPNYSSELNVNALLLGDSALYLCASSLEGTGNQPQHFGDGTRLSIL.

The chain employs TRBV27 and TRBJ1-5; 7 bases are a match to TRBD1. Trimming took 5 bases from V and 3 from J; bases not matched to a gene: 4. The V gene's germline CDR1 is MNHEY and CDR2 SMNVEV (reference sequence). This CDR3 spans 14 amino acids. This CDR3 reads CASSHRGPNQPQHF. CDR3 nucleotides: TGTGCCAGCAGTCACAGGGGTCCCAATCAGCCCCAGCATTTT.

CDR3 sequence reads: CASSLRGAPNQPQHF. The CDR3 coding sequence is TGCGCCAGCAGCTTGAGGGGGGCCCCCAATCAGCCCCAGCATTTT. The genes are TRBV5-1 and TRBJ1-5; D is perhaps TRBD1 (6 bases). This CDR3 has 15 amino acids. Germline CDR1 and CDR2: SGHRS and YFSETQ. Trimming pared 1 base from V and 3 bases from J, leaving 11 bases between.

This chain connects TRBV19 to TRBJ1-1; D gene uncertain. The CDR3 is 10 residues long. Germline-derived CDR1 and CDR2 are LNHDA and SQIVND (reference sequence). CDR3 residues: CGSLFTEAFF. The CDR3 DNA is TGTGGGTCTCTGTTCACTGAAGCTTTCTTT. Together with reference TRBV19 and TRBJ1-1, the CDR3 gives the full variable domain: DGGITQSPKYLFRKEGQNVTLSCEQNLNHDAMYWYRQDPGQGLRLIYYSQIVNDFQKGDIAEGYSVSREKKESFPLTVTSAQKNPTAFYLCGSLFTEAFFGQGTRLTVV.

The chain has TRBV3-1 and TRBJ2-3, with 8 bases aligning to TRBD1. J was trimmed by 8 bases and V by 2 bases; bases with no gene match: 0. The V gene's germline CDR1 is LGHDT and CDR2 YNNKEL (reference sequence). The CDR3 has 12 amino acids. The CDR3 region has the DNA TGTGCCAGCAGCCAAACAGGGGGTACGCAGTATTTT. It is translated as CASSQTGGTQYF.

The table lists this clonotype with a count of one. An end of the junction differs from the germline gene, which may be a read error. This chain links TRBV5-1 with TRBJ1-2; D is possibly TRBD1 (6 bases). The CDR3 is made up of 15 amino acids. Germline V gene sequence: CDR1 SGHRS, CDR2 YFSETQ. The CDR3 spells CASSWTRGQDYGYNF. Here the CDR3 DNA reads TGCGCCAGCAGCTGGACACGGGGGCAGGACTATGGCTACAACTTC.

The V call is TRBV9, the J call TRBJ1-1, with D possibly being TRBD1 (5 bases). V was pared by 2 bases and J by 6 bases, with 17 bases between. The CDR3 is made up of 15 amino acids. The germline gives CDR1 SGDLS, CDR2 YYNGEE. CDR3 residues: CASSVGDSPTAEAFF. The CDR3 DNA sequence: TGTGCCAGCAGCGTGGGAGACAGTCCCACAGCTGAAGCTTTCTTT.

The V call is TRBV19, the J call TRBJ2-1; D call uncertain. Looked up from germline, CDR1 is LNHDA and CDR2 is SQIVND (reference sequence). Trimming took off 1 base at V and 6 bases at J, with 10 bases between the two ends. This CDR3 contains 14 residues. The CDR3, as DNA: TGTGCCAGTAGTATAGGTCCCAGCTCCAATGAGCAGTTCTTC. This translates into CASSIGPSSNEQFF. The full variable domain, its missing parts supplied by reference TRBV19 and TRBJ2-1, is DGGITQSPKYLFRKEGQNVTLSCEQNLNHDAMYWYRQDPGQGLRLIYYSQIVNDFQKGDIAEGYSVSREKKESFPLTVTSAQKNPTAFYLCASSIGPSSNEQFFGPGTRLTVL.

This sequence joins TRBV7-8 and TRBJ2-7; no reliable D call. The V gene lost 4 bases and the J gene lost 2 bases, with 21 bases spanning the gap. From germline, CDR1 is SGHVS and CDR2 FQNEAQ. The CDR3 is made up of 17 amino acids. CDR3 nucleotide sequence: TGTGCCAGCAGCTCTCCACGCTCGCCCGAGACTCCCTACGAGCAGTACTTC. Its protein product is CASSSPRSPETPYEQYF. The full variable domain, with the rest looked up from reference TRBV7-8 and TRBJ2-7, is GAGVSQSPRYKVAKRGQDVALRCDPISGHVSLFWYQQALGQGPEFLTYFQNEAQLDKSGLPSDRFFAERPEGSVSTLKIQRTQQEDSAVYLCASSSPRSPETPYEQYFGPGTRLTVT.

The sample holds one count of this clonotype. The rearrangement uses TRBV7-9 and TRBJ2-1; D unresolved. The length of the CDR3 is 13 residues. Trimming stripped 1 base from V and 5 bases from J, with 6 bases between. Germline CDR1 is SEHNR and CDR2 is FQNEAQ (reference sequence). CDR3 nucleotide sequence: TGTGCCAGCAGCTTAGGTCACAACAATGAGCAGTTCTTC. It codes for CASSLGHNNEQFF.

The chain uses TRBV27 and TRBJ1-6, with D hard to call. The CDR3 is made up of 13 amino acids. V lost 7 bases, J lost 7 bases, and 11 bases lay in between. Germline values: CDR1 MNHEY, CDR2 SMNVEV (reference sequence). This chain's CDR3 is CASTAGPNSPLHF. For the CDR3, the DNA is TGTGCCAGCACCGCAGGACCGAATTCACCCCTCCACTTT.